This entry lists 4 T cell receptor beta chains sequenced from one sample in a study of cytomegalovirus exposure and HLA in healthy donors. Sequencing was performed with immunoSEQ multiplex PCR; in TCRdb, only in-frame clones are kept and a portion is missing. The sample includes tens of thousands of clones, approximately 94% of them seen just once. Sequenced sample: PBMCs. Receptors were obtained from a man between 18 and 29 years old in good health and CMV-seropositive.

The chain uses TRBV7-2 and TRBJ2-7, with D possibly being TRBD1 (6 bases). The CDR3 runs 13 residues. CDR1 and CDR2 from the germline V gene are SGHTA and FQGNSA. Trimming took 3 bases from V and 3 from J, leaving 9 bases between them. CDR3: CASSLTGDYEQYF. The CDR3 DNA reads as TGTGCCAGCAGCTTGACAGGAGACTACGAGCAGTACTTC.

The chain recombines TRBV7-9 with TRBJ1-2; 10 nucleotides line up with TRBD1. Trimming at V came to 5 bases and at J to 3 bases, leaving 12 bases not matched to a gene. CDR3 size: 17 residues. From germline, CDR1 is SEHNR and CDR2 FQNEAQ (reference sequence). The CDR3 bases are TGTGCCAGCAGCCCAGGGACAGGGGTTATGTGGGACTATGGCTACACCTTC. The encoded protein is CASSPGTGVMWDYGYTF.

This chain connects TRBV11-1 to TRBJ1-2; 12 bases are a match to TRBD1. The V gene's germline CDR1 is SGHAT and CDR2 FQDESV (reference sequence). With 5 bases clipped from V and 6 bases from J, the junction kept 7 bases outside the gene matches. This CDR3 region has 15 residues. CDR3 protein: CASSTGTGGLNGYTF. The CDR3 DNA reads as TGTGCCAGCAGCACGGGGACAGGGGGCCTTAATGGCTACACCTTC.

The CDR3 nucleotides read TGTGCCAGTAGTAAGACAGGGTTTGGTGAAAAACTGTTTTTT. Translation: CASSKTGFGEKLFF. V gene TRBV19 combines with J gene TRBJ1-4; 7 nucleotides align to TRBD1. The length of the CDR3 is 14 residues. Germline CDR1 LNHDA, CDR2 SQIVND (reference sequence). With 4 bases clipped from V and 7 bases from J, the junction kept 6 bases outside the gene matches.